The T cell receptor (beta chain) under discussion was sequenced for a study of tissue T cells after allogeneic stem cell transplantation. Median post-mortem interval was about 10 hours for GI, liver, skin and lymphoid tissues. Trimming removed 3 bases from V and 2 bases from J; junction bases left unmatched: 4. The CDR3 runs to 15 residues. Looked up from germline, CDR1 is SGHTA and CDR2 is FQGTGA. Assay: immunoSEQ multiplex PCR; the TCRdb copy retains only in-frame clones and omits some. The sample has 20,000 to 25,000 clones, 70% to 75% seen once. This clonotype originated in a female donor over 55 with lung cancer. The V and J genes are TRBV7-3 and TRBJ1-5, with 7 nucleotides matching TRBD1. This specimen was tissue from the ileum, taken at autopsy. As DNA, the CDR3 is TGTGCCAGCAGCTTGACAGGGTATGGCAATCAGCCCCAGCATTTT. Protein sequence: CASSLTGYGNQPQHF.